Below are 21 T cell receptor beta chains sequenced from a single sample in a study of radiotherapy plus CTLA-4 blockade in lung cancer. Here immunoSEQ multiplex PCR was the method, and the copy in TCRdb shows in-frame clones only, minus some. Of 100,000 to 150,000 clones in the sample, around 75% were seen once. This material consisted of peripheral blood, taken from a patient treated with radiotherapy plus ipilimumab. The receptors derive from a human donor with non-small cell lung cancer who had a partial response to radiotherapy plus ipilimumab.

This rearrangement joins TRBV7-2 to TRBJ2-3, with 8 bases fitting TRBD1. This CDR3 region has 14 residues. The J segment lost 2 bases and the V segment lost 5 bases, leaving 3 bases of the junction unmatched. From germline, CDR1 is SGHTA and CDR2 FQGNSA. The chain's CDR3 is CASSPRGPTDTQYF. The CDR3 DNA follows: TGTGCCAGCAGCCCCAGGGGGCCCACAGATACGCAGTATTTT.

The chain links TRBV10-1 to TRBJ2-7, with 12 nucleotides matching TRBD2. The germline V gene has CDR1 WNHNN and CDR2 SYGVQD (reference sequence). This CDR3 has 14 residues. V dropped 4 bases and J dropped 4; count of bases not matched to a gene: 2. CDR3 amino acids: CASSAGTSGYEQYF. The CDR3 DNA reads TGCGCCAGCAGTGCCGGGACTAGCGGGTACGAGCAGTACTTC.

The chain carries TRBV15 and TRBJ2-7, with 11 nucleotides matching TRBD2. The CDR3 runs 16 residues. With V trimmed by 0 bases and J by 4 bases, 5 bases remained unmatched. Germline values: CDR1 LNHNV, CDR2 YYDKDF (reference sequence). For the CDR3, the DNA is TGTGCCACCAGCAGAGATCTGGCTAGCGGGAGGTACGAGCAGTACTTC. It codes for CATSRDLASGRYEQYF. Looking up the rest from reference TRBV15 and TRBJ2-7 gives the full variable domain: DAMVIQNPRYQVTQFGKPVTLSCSQTLNHNVMYWYQQKSSQAPKLLFHYYDKDFNNEADTPDNFQSRRPNTSFCFLDIRSPGLGDTAMYLCATSRDLASGRYEQYFGPGTRLTVT.

The chain carries TRBV18 and TRBJ2-6, with TRBD1 matching 8 bases. The CDR3 is 16 residues long. Germline CDR1 reads KGHSH; CDR2 reads LQKENI. Trimming removed 6 bases from V and 0 bases from J; junction bases left unmatched: 4. The CDR3 DNA is TGTGCCAGCTCCTGGGACAGGACCTCTGGGGCCAACGTCCTGACTTTC. It encodes CASSWDRTSGANVLTF.

The chain is built from TRBV5-8 and TRBJ1-2; 9 nucleotides match TRBD1. Per germline, CDR1 SGHTS and CDR2 YDEGEE. This CDR3 is built from 14 residues. With V trimmed by 4 bases and J by 2 bases, 3 bases remained unmatched. The CDR3 DNA is TGTGCCAGCAGCGACGGGACAGGGAACTATGGCTACACCTTC. This translates into CASSDGTGNYGYTF.

The CDR3 coding sequence is TGTGCCAGCACTCGGACAGGGGAGAGGAATGGCTACACCTTC. This translates into CASTRTGERNGYTF. The chain joins TRBV2 to TRBJ1-2, with 9 bases matching TRBD1. Trimming cost V 7 bases and J 6 bases; bases outside gene matches: 9. The CDR3 totals 14 residues. Germline V lookup: CDR1 SNHLY, CDR2 FYNNEI.

This clone was found once. This rearrangement joins TRBV6-1 to TRBJ1-1, with D possibly matching TRBD1 (6 bases). This CDR3 region has 16 residues. The germline V and J ends were trimmed by 0 bases and 4 bases, with 15 bases remaining between them. The germline V gene encodes CDR1 MNHNS and CDR2 SASEGT. CDR3 sequence: CASSEAWAGVGTEAFF. The CDR3 region has the DNA TGTGCCAGCAGTGAAGCATGGGCAGGGGTAGGCACTGAAGCTTTCTTT.

Regarding this clone: The junction shows a germline mismatch at one end, possibly a read error. The chain combines TRBV6-5 with TRBJ1-2; TRBD1 matches at 7 bases. This CDR3 has 11 amino acids. From germline, CDR1 is MNHEY and CDR2 SVGAGI. This CDR3 is CASSSGQRKAF. In DNA form, the CDR3 reads TGTGCCAGCAGTTCGGGACAGCGAAAGGCCTTC.

Only one count was recorded for this clone. The gene calls are TRBV5-4 and TRBJ2-5, with a tentative D call TRBD2 (5 bases). Between the trimmed V and J ends, which lost 3 bases and 4 bases, there was a span of 10 bases. CDR1 SGHNT and CDR2 YYREEE come from the germline V gene (reference sequence). This CDR3 is 13 amino acids long. DNA for the CDR3: TGTGCCAGCAGCTCTGGACTCGTAGAGACCCAGTACTTC. It is translated as CASSSGLVETQYF.

The V and J genes are TRBV28 and TRBJ1-1, with D uncertain. V dropped 3 bases and J dropped 4 bases, with 3 bases sitting between them. The germline V gene encodes CDR1 MDHEN and CDR2 SYDVKM. The length of the CDR3 is 11 residues. CDR3 amino acids: CASSLSTEAFF. The DNA for the CDR3 is TGTGCCAGCAGTTTGAGCACTGAAGCTTTCTTT. The full variable domain, with the rest looked up from reference TRBV28 and TRBJ1-1, is DVKVTQSSRYLVKRTGEKVFLECVQDMDHENMFWYRQDPGLGLRLIYFSYDVKMKEKGDIPEGYSVSREKKERFSLILESASTNQTSMYLCASSLSTEAFFGQGTRLTVV.

This sequence joins TRBV28 and TRBJ2-7, with 9 bases that match TRBD1. There are 16 residues in the CDR3. With V trimmed by 6 bases and J by 3 bases, 12 bases remained unmatched. Looked up from germline, CDR1 is MDHEN and CDR2 is SYDVKM. DNA for the CDR3: TGTGCCAGCAGCCCCGCCCCCGGGACAGGGTACTACGAGCAGTACTTC. Translating it yields CASSPAPGTGYYEQYF.

The chain joins TRBV7-2 to TRBJ2-1; the match to TRBD2 covers 11 bases. This CDR3 has 14 amino acids. Trimming removed 5 bases from V and 7 bases from J; junction bases left unmatched: 4. Germline V CDR1 and CDR2: SGHTA, FQGNSA. The CDR3 DNA reads TGTGCCAGCAGCCGACTAGCGGGGTCAAATGAGCAGTTCTTC. This encodes CASSRLAGSNEQFF.

The chain combines TRBV6-4 with TRBJ1-4; D perhaps matches TRBD1 (6 bases). The CDR3 sequence is 19 residues long. Germline loops: CDR1 MRHNA, CDR2 SNTAGT. Trimming removed 8 bases at V and 7 bases at J, with 32 bases between. The CDR3 loop reads CASVNPVMGGHWVSEKLFF. The CDR3, as DNA: TGTGCCAGCGTTAATCCAGTAATGGGGGGGCACTGGGTTAGTGAAAAACTGTTTTTT.

This chain connects TRBV6-1 to TRBJ2-7; D is ambiguous. The CDR3 has 12 residues. CDR1 and CDR2 (germline): MNHNS, SASEGT. Trimming removed 4 bases at V and 6 bases at J, with 10 bases between. This chain's CDR3 is CASSGGGFEQYV. CDR3 bases: TGTGCCAGCAGTGGAGGCGGATTCGAGCAGTACGTC.

The chain couples TRBV28 to TRBJ1-5, with 7 nucleotides matching TRBD1. Unmatched junction bases numbered 11, after V lost 2 bases and J lost 7 bases. Germline-derived CDR1 and CDR2 are MDHEN and SYDVKM. This CDR3 is built from 16 residues. CDR3 amino acids: CASSLRGGASGQPQHF. CDR3 coding DNA: TGTGCCAGCAGTTTAAGAGGGGGCGCGTCAGGGCAGCCCCAGCATTTT.

This chain uses TRBV13 with TRBJ1-2; no definite D call. The germline V gene has CDR1 PRHDT and CDR2 FYEKMQ (reference sequence). V dropped 1 base and J dropped 8 bases, with 17 bases sitting between them. This CDR3 region has 15 residues. The CDR3 loop is CASSLAFEEGLGYTF. The CDR3, as DNA: TGTGCCAGCAGCTTAGCGTTCGAGGAAGGCCTCGGCTACACCTTC.

The chain uses TRBV9 and TRBJ2-5; a possible D gene is TRBD2 (6 bases). Germline lookup yields CDR1 SGDLS and CDR2 YYNGEE. V was pared by 0 bases and J by 10 bases, with 16 bases between. CDR3 length: 14 residues. The CDR3 DNA follows: TGTGCCAGCAGCGTAGATCCGGTGGGGGGTTTCCAGTACTTC. Protein product: CASSVDPVGGFQYF. Using reference TRBV9 and TRBJ2-5 for the parts outside the CDR3, the full variable domain is DSGVTQTPKHLITATGQRVTLRCSPRSGDLSVYWYQQSLDQGLQFLIQYYNGEERAKGNILERFSAQQFPDLHSELNLSSLELGDSALYFCASSVDPVGGFQYFGPGTRLLVL.

J is TRBJ2-1 and V is TRBV7-3, with TRBD2 identical over 10 bases. V dropped 5 bases and J dropped 8; count of bases not matched to a gene: 12. Germline assignment: CDR1 SGHTA and CDR2 FQGTGA. The CDR3 totals 16 residues. CDR3 region: CASSPRAGGLTYEQFF. As DNA, the CDR3 is TGTGCCAGCAGCCCGCGAGCGGGAGGGCTTACATATGAGCAGTTCTTC.

The chain links TRBV2 to TRBJ1-6; 7 bases agree with TRBD1. CDR3 length equals 16 residues. J was trimmed by 6 bases and V by 6 bases; bases with no gene match: 11. CDR1 SNHLY and CDR2 FYNNEI come from the germline V gene. The CDR3 region has the DNA TGTGCCAGCAGGACTGCAGGGGGTGTAGGTAATTCACCCCTCCACTTT. This codes for CASRTAGGVGNSPLHF.

Notes on this clone: This sample also contains other DNA sequences that code for the same CDR3. The V and J genes are TRBV27 and TRBJ1-1; D might be TRBD1 (5 bases). The CDR3 runs to 13 residues. Germline CDR1 and CDR2: MNHEY and SMNVEV (reference sequence). Between the trimmed V and J ends, which lost 4 bases and 8 bases, there was a span of 14 bases. CDR3 residues: CASSSSDRLEAFF. The CDR3 nucleotides are TGTGCCAGCAGTTCCTCAGACAGATTAGAAGCTTTCTTT.

The chain joins TRBV19 to TRBJ2-7; tentative D call: TRBD1 (6 bases). CDR3 length: 14 amino acids. Germline CDR1 reads LNHDA; CDR2 reads SQIVND (reference sequence). V gave up 4 bases and J gave up 2 bases, with 12 bases separating them. CDR3 bases: TGTGCCAGTAGTAAGACAGGTATCACCTACGAGCAGTACTTC. Translating it yields CASSKTGITYEQYF. Full variable domain (missing parts from reference TRBV19 and TRBJ2-7): DGGITQSPKYLFRKEGQNVTLSCEQNLNHDAMYWYRQDPGQGLRLIYYSQIVNDFQKGDIAEGYSVSREKKESFPLTVTSAQKNPTAFYLCASSKTGITYEQYFGPGTRLTVT.